This TCR beta chain came from a study of cytomegalovirus exposure and HLA in healthy donors. About the research overall: The 120 or so validation repertoires were reported in a later analysis to have been generated on the same platform as the 500 to 700 first-cohort repertoires.

Deletions cut 6 bases from V and 0 bases from J, with 24 bases between. CDR3 length: 19 amino acids. CDR1 is ENHRY, CDR2 SYGVKD, per germline. The validation cohort, a group of around 130 subjects, included the donors and was separate from the roughly 620-subject first cohort. Sequenced by immunoSEQ multiplex PCR; TCRdb stores in-frame clones only, minus some. The sample lists about 150,000 clones, over 80% occurring once. This sequence joins TRBV10-3 and TRBJ1-5; maybe TRBD1 (5 bases). What was sequenced was PBMCs. The sequence was obtained from a man younger than 35 in good health and CMV-seropositive. The CDR3 loop reads CAIRKGTFGGEHSNQPQHF. CDR3 bases: TGTGCCATCAGAAAAGGGACTTTTGGGGGGGAGCATAGCAATCAGCCCCAGCATTTT.